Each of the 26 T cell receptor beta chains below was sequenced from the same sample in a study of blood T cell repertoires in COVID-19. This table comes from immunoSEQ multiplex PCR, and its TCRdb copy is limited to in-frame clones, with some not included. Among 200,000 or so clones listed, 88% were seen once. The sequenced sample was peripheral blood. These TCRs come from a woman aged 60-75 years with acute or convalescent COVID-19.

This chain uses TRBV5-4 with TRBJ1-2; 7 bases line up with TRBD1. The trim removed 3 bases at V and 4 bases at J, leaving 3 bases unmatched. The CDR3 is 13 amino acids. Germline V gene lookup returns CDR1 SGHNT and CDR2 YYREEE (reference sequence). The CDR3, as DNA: TGTGCCAGCAGCTCCAGGGACAGCTATGGCTACACCTTC. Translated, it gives CASSSRDSYGYTF.

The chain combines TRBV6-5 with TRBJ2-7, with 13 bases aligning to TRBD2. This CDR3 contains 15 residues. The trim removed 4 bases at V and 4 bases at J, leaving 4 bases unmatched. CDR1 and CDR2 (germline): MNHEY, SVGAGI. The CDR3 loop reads CASSSGTSGVYEQYF. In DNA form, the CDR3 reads TGTGCCAGCAGTTCCGGGACTAGCGGGGTTTACGAGCAGTACTTC.

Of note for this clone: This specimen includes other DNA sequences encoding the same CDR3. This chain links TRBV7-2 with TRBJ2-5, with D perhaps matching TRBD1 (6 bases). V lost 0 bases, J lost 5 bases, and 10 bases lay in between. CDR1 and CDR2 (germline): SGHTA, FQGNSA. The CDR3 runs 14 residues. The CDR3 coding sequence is TGTGCCAGCAGCTTAGCGGGGGCTGGGGAGACCCAGTACTTC. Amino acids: CASSLAGAGETQYF.

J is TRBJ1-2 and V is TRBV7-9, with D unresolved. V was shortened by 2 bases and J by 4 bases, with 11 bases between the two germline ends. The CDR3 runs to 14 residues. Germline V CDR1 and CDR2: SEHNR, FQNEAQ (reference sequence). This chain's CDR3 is CASSLSGSGYGYTF. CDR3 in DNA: TGTGCCAGCAGCTTAAGTGGATCAGGCTATGGCTACACCTTC.

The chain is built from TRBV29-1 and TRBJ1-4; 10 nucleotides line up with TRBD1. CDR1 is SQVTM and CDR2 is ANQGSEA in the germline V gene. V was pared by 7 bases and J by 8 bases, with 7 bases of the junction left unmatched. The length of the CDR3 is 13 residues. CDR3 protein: CSARTGGEEKLFF. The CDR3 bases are TGCAGCGCGCGGACAGGGGGAGAGGAAAAACTGTTTTTT.

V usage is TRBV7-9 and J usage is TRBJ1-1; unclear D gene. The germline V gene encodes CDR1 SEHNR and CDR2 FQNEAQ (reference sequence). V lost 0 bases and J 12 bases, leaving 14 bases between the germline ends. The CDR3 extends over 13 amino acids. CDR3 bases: TGTGCCAGCAGCTTAGCCCTAGGCTCAAATACTTTCTTT. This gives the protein CASSLALGSNTFF. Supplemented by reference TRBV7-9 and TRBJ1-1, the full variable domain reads DTGVSQNPRHKITKRGQNVTFRCDPISEHNRLYWYRQTLGQGPEFLTYFQNEAQLEKSRLLSDRFSAERPKGSFSTLEIQRTEQGDSAMYLCASSLALGSNTFFGQGTRLTVV.

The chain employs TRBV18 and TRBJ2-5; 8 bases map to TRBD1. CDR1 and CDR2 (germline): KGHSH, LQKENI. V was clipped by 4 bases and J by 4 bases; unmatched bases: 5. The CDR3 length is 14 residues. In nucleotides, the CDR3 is TGTGCCAGCTCACTGGACAGGGTCGGAGAGACCCAGTACTTC. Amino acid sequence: CASSLDRVGETQYF. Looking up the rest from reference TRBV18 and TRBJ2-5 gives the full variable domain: NAGVMQNPRHLVRRRGQEARLRCSPMKGHSHVYWYRQLPEEGLKFMVYLQKENIIDESGMPKERFSAEFPKEGPSILRIQQVVRGDSAAYFCASSLDRVGETQYFGPGTRLLVL.

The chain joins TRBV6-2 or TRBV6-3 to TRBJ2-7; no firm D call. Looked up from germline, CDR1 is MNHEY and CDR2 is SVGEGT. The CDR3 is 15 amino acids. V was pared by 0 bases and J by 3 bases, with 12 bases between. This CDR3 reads CASSYSIPNFYEQYF. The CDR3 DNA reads TGTGCCAGCAGTTACTCGATACCCAACTTCTACGAGCAGTACTTC.

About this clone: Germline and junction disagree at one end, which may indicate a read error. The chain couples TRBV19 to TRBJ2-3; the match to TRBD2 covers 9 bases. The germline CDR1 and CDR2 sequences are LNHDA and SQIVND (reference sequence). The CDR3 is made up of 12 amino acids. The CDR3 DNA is TGTACCAGTAGTCTAGGACTAGCGACGCAGTATTTT. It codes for CTSSLGLATQYF.

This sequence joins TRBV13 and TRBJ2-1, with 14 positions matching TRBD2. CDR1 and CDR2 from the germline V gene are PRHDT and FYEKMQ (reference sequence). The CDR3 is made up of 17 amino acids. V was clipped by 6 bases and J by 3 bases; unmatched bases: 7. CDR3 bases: TGTGCCAGCAGTAGACTAGCGGGGGGGCCTTTCTACAATGAGCAGTTCTTC. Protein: CASSRLAGGPFYNEQFF.

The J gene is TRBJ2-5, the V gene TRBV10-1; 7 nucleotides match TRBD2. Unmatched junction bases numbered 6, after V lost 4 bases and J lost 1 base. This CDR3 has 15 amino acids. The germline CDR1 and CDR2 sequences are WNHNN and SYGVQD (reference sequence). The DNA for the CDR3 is TGCGCCAGCAGTGCAAGCGGGATGCCCCAAGAGACCCAGTACTTC. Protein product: CASSASGMPQETQYF.

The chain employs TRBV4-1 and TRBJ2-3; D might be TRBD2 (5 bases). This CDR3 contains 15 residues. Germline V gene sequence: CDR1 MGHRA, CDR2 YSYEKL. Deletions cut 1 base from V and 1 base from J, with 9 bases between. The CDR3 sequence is CASSQVGRGTDTQYF. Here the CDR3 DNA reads TGCGCCAGCAGCCAAGTTGGGCGGGGCACAGATACGCAGTATTTT.

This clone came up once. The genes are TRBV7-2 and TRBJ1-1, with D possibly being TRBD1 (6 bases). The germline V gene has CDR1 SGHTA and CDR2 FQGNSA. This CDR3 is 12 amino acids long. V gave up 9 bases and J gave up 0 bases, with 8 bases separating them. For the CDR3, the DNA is TGTGCCAGTGGGGGCATGAACACTGAAGCTTTCTTT. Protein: CASGGMNTEAFF.

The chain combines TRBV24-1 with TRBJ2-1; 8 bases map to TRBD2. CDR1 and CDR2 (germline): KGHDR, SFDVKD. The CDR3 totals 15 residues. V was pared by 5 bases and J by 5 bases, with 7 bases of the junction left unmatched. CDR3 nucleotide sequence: TGTGCCACCAGTGGAGGCGGGACTAGTGACAATGAGCAGTTCTTC. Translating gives CATSGGGTSDNEQFF.

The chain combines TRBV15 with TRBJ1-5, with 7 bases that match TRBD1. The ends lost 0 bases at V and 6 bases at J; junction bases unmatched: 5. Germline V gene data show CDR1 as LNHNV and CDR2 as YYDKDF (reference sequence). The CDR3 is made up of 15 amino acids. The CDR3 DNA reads TGTGCCACCAGCAGAGATCCCCAGGGGGTTCAGCCCCAGCATTTT. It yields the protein CATSRDPQGVQPQHF.

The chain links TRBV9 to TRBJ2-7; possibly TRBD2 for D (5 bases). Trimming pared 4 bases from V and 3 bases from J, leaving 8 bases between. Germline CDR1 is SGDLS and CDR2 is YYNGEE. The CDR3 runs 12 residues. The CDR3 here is CASSRDYYEQYF. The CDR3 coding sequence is TGTGCCAGCAGCCGAGACTACTACGAGCAGTACTTC.

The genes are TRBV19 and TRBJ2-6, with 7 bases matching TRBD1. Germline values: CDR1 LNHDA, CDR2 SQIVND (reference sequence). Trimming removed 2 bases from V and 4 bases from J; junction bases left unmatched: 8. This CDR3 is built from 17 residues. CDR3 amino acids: CASSIRTGSGGANVLTF. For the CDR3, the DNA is TGTGCCAGTAGTATAAGGACAGGCTCTGGGGGGGCCAACGTCCTGACTTTC.

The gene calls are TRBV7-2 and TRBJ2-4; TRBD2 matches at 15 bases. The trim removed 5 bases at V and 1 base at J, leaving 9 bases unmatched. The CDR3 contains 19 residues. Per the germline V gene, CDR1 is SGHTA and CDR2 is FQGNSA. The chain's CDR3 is CASSRGTSGGPWAKNIQYF. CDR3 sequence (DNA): TGTGCCAGCAGCAGAGGGACTAGCGGGGGGCCATGGGCCAAAAACATTCAGTACTTC.

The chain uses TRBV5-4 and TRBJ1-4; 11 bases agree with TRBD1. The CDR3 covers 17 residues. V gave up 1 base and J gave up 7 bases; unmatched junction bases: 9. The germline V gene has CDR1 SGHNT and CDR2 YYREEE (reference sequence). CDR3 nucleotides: TGTGCCAGCAGCTTGAGGGACAGGGGGGGATCTAGTGAAAAACTGTTTTTT. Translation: CASSLRDRGGSSEKLFF.

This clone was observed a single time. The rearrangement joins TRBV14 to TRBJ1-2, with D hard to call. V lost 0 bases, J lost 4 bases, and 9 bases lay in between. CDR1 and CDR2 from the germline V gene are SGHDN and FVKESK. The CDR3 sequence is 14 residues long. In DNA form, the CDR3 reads TGTGCCAGCAGCCAAGATGGCCCAGGCTATGGCTACACCTTC. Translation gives CASSQDGPGYGYTF. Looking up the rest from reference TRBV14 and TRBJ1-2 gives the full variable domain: EAGVTQFPSHSVIEKGQTVTLRCDPISGHDNLYWYRRVMGKEIKFLLHFVKESKQDESGMPNNRFLAERTGGTYSTLKVQPAELEDSGVYFCASSQDGPGYGYTFGSGTRLTVV.

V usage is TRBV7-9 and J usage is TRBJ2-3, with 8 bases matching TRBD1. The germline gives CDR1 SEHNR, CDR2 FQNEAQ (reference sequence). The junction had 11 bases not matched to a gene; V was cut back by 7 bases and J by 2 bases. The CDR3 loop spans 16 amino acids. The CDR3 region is CASTPEGQGSTDTQYF. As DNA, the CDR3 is TGTGCCAGCACCCCGGAAGGACAGGGTTCCACAGATACGCAGTATTTT.

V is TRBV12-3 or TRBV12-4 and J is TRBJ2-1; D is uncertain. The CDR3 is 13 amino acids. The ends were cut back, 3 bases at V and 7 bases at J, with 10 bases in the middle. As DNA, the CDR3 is TGTGCCAGCAGTTTTACGAACCGGAATGAGCAGTTCTTC. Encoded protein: CASSFTNRNEQFF.

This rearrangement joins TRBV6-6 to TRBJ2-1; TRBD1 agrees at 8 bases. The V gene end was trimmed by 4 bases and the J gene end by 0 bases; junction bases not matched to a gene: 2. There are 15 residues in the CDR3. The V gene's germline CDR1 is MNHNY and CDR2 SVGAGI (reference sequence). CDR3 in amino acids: CASSWDRSSYNEQFF. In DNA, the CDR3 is TGTGCCAGCAGTTGGGACAGGAGCTCCTACAATGAGCAGTTCTTC.

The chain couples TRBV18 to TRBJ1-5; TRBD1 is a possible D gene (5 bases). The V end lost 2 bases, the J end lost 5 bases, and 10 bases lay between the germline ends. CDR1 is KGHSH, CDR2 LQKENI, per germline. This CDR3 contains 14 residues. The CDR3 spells CASSPAGKDQPQHF. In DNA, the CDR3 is TGTGCCAGCTCACCAGCAGGGAAGGATCAGCCCCAGCATTTT.

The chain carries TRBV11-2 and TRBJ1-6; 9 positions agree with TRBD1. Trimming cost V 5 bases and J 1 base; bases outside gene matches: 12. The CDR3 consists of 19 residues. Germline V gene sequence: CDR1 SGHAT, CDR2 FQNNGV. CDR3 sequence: CASSPQAPGQGSYNSPLHF. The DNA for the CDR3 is TGTGCCAGCAGCCCTCAAGCCCCGGGACAGGGTTCCTATAATTCACCCCTCCACTTT.

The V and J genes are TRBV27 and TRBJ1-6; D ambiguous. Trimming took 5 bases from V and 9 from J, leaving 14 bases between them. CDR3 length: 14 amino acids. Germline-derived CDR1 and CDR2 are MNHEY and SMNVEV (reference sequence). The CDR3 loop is CASSPRGGVSPLHF. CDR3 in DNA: TGTGCCAGCAGTCCTCGGGGTGGGGTTTCACCCCTCCACTTT.